This entry is about one T cell receptor beta chain. J gave up 0 bases and V 5 bases, and 6 bases lay outside the gene matches. Per germline, CDR1 SGHTA and CDR2 FQGTGA. The CDR3 is 16 residues long. The sample is drawn from a study of blood T cell repertoires in COVID-19. Whole-study context: T cells, B-cell-depleted T cells, or PBMCs supplied cDNA or gDNA.

The protocol was immunoSEQ multiplex PCR, while the TCRdb copy is restricted to in-frame clones and leaves out a portion. Among 200,000 to 250,000 clones, around four fifths were seen once, and the ten largest hold approximately 5.2%. This sequence was found in a woman aged 65 to 85 with COVID-19, enrolled during active disease. The rearrangement uses TRBV7-3 and TRBJ2-2; 7 bases are shared with TRBD1. The material sequenced was peripheral blood. DNA for the CDR3: TGTGCCAGCAGCCCACAGGGGCCAACGAACACCGGGGAGCTGTTTTTT. Residues: CASSPQGPTNTGELFF.